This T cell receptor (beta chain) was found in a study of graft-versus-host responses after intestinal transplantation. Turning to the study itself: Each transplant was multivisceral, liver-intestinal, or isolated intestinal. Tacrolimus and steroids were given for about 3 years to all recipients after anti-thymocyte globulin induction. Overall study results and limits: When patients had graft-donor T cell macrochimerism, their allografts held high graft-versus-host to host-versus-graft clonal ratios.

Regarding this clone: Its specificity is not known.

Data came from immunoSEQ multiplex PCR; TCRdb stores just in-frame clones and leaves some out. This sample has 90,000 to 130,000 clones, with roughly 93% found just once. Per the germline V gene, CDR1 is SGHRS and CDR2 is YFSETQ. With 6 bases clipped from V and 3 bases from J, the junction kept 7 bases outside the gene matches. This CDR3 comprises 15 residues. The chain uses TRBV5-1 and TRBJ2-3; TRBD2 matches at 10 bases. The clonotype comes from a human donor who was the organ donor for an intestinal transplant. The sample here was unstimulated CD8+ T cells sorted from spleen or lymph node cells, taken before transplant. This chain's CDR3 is CASTLAGVGTDTQYF. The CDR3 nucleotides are TGCGCCAGCACCCTAGCGGGAGTGGGAACAGATACGCAGTATTTT.